This TCR beta chain was sequenced for a study of cytomegalovirus exposure and HLA in healthy donors. Overall study results and limits: CMV antigen specificity of a few CMV-associated chains was confirmed in vitro.

The germline V gene encodes CDR1 SGHDT and CDR2 YYEEEE. V shed 5 bases and J shed 4 bases, with 18 bases lying between them. The CDR3 has 15 amino acids. In its sample, this clone was seen once. Antigen: not known. PCR amplification relied on 60 Vbeta primers (plus 13 Jbeta primers). Profiling relied on immunoSEQ multiplex PCR, and the TCRdb table lists in-frame clones only, not all of them. Counted here are fewer than 120,000 clones, more than 75% occurring once; the ten biggest clones make up 1.5% to 2%. The clonotype originates from a man aged 40-49 years in good health and CMV-seronegative. The sequenced material came from PBMCs. The chain is built from TRBV5-6 and TRBJ1-1, with D tentatively TRBD1 (6 bases). The chain's CDR3 is CASSPNRDSATEAFF. The CDR3 DNA sequence: TGTGCCAGCAGTCCTAACAGGGATAGTGCCACTGAAGCTTTCTTT.